This TCR beta chain was identified in a study of T-cell memory formation after mild COVID-19. About the study: TCR clusters mostly belonged to single donors. Study results and limitations: Those CD4+ clones that contracted were mainly in CM and EM (CD8+ ones in EMRA). Pre-infection memory contained some responding clones, which suggested that cross-reactive memory had joined.

The CDR3 is made up of 16 amino acids. Germline CDR1 DFQATT, CDR2 SNEGSKA (reference sequence). Deletions cut 3 bases from V and 0 bases from J, with 14 bases between. A remark on this clonotype: Its specificity is unknown.

TCRdb called the 5' RACE reads again in MiXCR, with one record for every CDR3 protein. The sample records 150,000 or so distinct CDR3 sequences, approximately 10% being singletons. Material for sequencing was PBMCs or a T cell subset sorted from them (not recorded which). This TCR derives from a man aged 18 to 30 who had mild COVID-19 (a few samples of this study predate the infection). Cell type and time point are not known. The rearrangement links TRBV20-1 to TRBJ1-4, with D unclear. DNA for the CDR3: TGCAGTGCTAGCGCTCGGGCTTTGGCAACTAATGAAAAACTGTTTTTT. As protein: CSASARALATNEKLFF.